This is a list of T cell receptor beta chains from one sample in a study of cytomegalovirus exposure and HLA in healthy donors. Clones were read by immunoSEQ multiplex PCR, and TCRdb kept only the in-frame ones, dropping some. Among about 140,000 clones, 76% were seen once, and the ten largest hold under 4.5%. The specimen sequenced was PBMCs. Receptors were obtained from a man younger than 35 in good health and CMV-seronegative. The CDR3 runs from the conserved cysteine through the conserved F or W. D genes are given only for firm matches. Size tells how often a clone was seen (once, few, many) or the class of an expanded clone, and some rows leave it out.

J gene | V gene | clone size | D gene | CDR3 DNA | CDR3 protein
TRBJ2-2 | TRBV7-3 | - | TRBD2 | TGTGCCAGCAGCTCAGCCGGGACTAGAGTCACCGGGGAGCTGTTTTTT | CASSSAGTRVTGELFF
TRBJ1-4 | TRBV28 | - | TRBD1 | TGTGCCAGCAGACCGGGACAGATTAATGAAAAACTGTTTTTT | CASRPGQINEKLFF
TRBJ1-2 | TRBV2 | - | - | TGTGCCAGCACTAAACGTAACGGGGTTGGCTACACCTTC | CASTKRNGVGYTF
TRBJ1-2 | TRBV29-1 | - | - | TGCAGCGCTTTAACAGGGAATGGCTACACCTTC | CSALTGNGYTF
TRBJ2-1 | TRBV19 | once | - | TGTGCCAGTAGTATTGGGCCCGACAATGAGCAGTTCTTC | CASSIGPDNEQFF
TRBJ2-7 | TRBV18 | - | TRBD2 | TGTGCCAGCTCACCAATAGCGGGGTACGAGCAGTACTTC | CASSPIAGYEQYF
TRBJ1-1 | TRBV6-5 | many | - | TGTGCCAGCAGTTACTCGGGGACAACGAACACTGAAGCTTTCTTT | CASSYSGTTNTEAFF
TRBJ2-5 | TRBV7-8 | - | - | TGTGCCAGCAGCTTATGGACAGACCAAGAGACCCAGTACTTC | CASSLWTDQETQYF
TRBJ2-2 | TRBV5-4 | - | - | TGTGCCAGCAGCCACGGGACAAAGGGACCCGGGGAGCTGTTTTTT | CASSHGTKGPGELFF
TRBJ1-1 | TRBV7-9 | - | - | TGTGCCAGCAGTTCGCGGGAGGGGTACGCTGAAGCTTTCTTT | CASSSREGYAEAFF
TRBJ2-2 | TRBV6-5 | - | - | TGTGCCAGCAGTTATCAGCAGGTAGCGAACACCGGGGAGCTGTTTTTT | CASSYQQVANTGELFF
TRBJ1-3 | TRBV4-1 | - | TRBD1 | TGCGCCAGCAGCGCAGTCCGGACAGGGATGATCCTCTCTGGAAACACCATATATTTT | CASSAVRTGMILSGNTIYF
TRBJ2-7 | TRBV7-9 | - | - | TGTGCCAGCAGCTTGCTCAAGCGGACCTCCTACGAGCAGTACTTC | CASSLLKRTSYEQYF
TRBJ2-5 | TRBV7-9 | - | TRBD2 | TGTGCCAGCAGGAGAGCGGGAGGTCCAGGCCAAGAGACCCAGTACTTC | CASRRAGGPGQETQYF
TRBJ2-7 | TRBV13 | - | TRBD1 | TGTGCCAGCAGCTGGGACAGGGCCTACGAGCAGTACTTC | CASSWDRAYEQYF
TRBJ2-1 | TRBV4-1 | - | TRBD1 | TGCGCCAGCAGCCAAGACAATCAGGGGGCGCCTAATGAGCAGTTCTTC | CASSQDNQGAPNEQFF
TRBJ2-1 | TRBV28 | - | TRBD2 | TGTGCCAGCAGTTTCCCCCAGGGACTAGCGACACCCAATGAGCAGTTCTTC | CASSFPQGLATPNEQFF
TRBJ1-2 | TRBV10-2 | - | - | TGCGCCAGCAGTGAGTCAGTGGGAGAAAGTGGCTACACCTTC | CASSESVGESGYTF
TRBJ2-7 | TRBV11-3 | - | - | TGTGCCAGCAGTCGCGAGTACGAGCAGTACTTC | CASSREYEQYF
TRBJ2-3 | TRBV27 | - | TRBD1 | TGTGCCAGCAGTTTCGTGGGCAGGGGGCGAACAGATACGCAGTATTTT | CASSFVGRGRTDTQYF
TRBJ1-1 | TRBV27 | - | TRBD1 | TGTGCCAGCAGTTTGAGGGACAGGGGGCGTAGCACTGAAGCTTTCTTT | CASSLRDRGRSTEAFF
TRBJ2-7 | TRBV25-1 | - | - | TGTGCCAGCAGTGATCTCATTGACAGCGCCTCCTACGAGCAGTACTTC | CASSDLIDSASYEQYF
TRBJ2-5 | TRBV6-5 | once | TRBD1 | TGTGCCAGCAGACCGACAGGGAGAGAGACCCAGTACTTC | CASRPTGRETQYF
TRBJ1-1 | TRBV2 | - | - | TGTGCCAGCAGTGAAGCTCCCCCCAGGGGCACTGAAGCTTTCTTT | CASSEAPPRGTEAFF
TRBJ2-7 | TRBV27 | few | - | TGTGCCAGCAGTTTAGGCACGTCCTACGAGCAGTACTTC | CASSLGTSYEQYF
TRBJ1-4 | TRBV2 | - | TRBD1 | TGTGCCAGCAGTGGGACAGGGGGAGAAAAACTGTTTTTT | CASSGTGGEKLFF
TRBJ2-7 | TRBV28 | - | TRBD2 | TGTGCCAGCAGTTTTGGAGGTAGCGGGAGCTACGAGCAGTACTTC | CASSFGGSGSYEQYF
TRBJ2-5 | TRBV13 | - | - | TGTGCCAGCAGCTTTCAGGAGACCCAGTACTTC | CASSFQETQYF
TRBJ1-1 | TRBV27 | - | TRBD1 | TGTGCCAGCAGTTTAACCGGACAGGGTTTTGGCACTGAAGCTTTCTTT | CASSLTGQGFGTEAFF
TRBJ2-3 | TRBV27 | - | - | TGTGCCAGCAGGGGCACAAGCACAGATACGCAGTATTTT | CASRGTSTDTQYF
TRBJ2-7 | TRBV7-2 | - | TRBD1 | TGTGCCAGCAGCTCCGATTCGTGGACAGGTTTTGACTTC | CASSSDSWTGFDF
TRBJ2-7 | TRBV11-2 | - | - | TGTGCCAGCAGTTGGACCGGGACAATGGCCTACGAGCAGTACTTC | CASSWTGTMAYEQYF
TRBJ2-4 | TRBV11-2 | once | - | TGTGCCAGCAGCTTAGGGTCAGGGGACATTCAGTACTTC | CASSLGSGDIQYF
TRBJ1-3 | TRBV6-1 | - | - | TGTGCCAGCAGTAAAACAGGGTTCCTTGGAAACACCATATATTTT | CASSKTGFLGNTIYF
TRBJ2-5 | TRBV28 | - | TRBD2 | TGTGCCAGCAGTTTAGCGGGAGTGGATTCGGAGACCCAGTACTTC | CASSLAGVDSETQYF
TRBJ2-7 | TRBV25-1 | - | - | TGTGCCAGCAGTGACGTACAGGGTTGGGGCTACGAGCAGTACTTC | CASSDVQGWGYEQYF
TRBJ2-7 | TRBV5-1 | - | TRBD2 | TGCGCCAGCAGCTTGTCCCCTAGCGGGGGTTTCTACGAGCAGTACTTC | CASSLSPSGGFYEQYF
TRBJ1-1 | TRBV28 | - | - | TGTGCCAGCAGTTTTTTCAGGGGCAACACTGAAGCTTTCTTT | CASSFFRGNTEAFF
TRBJ2-7 | TRBV7-9 | - | - | TGTGCCAGCAGCGTGGACAGTTACGAGCAGTACTTC | CASSVDSYEQYF
TRBJ2-5 | TRBV19 | - | TRBD2 | TGTGCCAGTAGTATGGTTTCGGGAGGGAAAGAGACCCAGTACTTC | CASSMVSGGKETQYF
TRBJ2-7 | TRBV5-1 | - | - | TGCGCCAGCAGCTTGGGGTCGGGAACCCACGAGCAGTACTTC | CASSLGSGTHEQYF
TRBJ1-1 | TRBV27 | - | - | TGTGCCACACCCTACCGTCACAGCAAAACTGAAGCTTTCTTT | CATPYRHSKTEAFF
TRBJ1-1 | TRBV30 | - | - | TGTGCCTGGAGTGGAGGAGGGAACACTGAAGCTTTCTTT | CAWSGGGNTEAFF
TRBJ1-1 | TRBV11-3 | - | TRBD1 | TGTGCCAGCAGCTTAGAAGGGGGACAGGTTAGGAATGAAGCTTTCTTT | CASSLEGGQVRNEAFF
TRBJ2-3 | TRBV9 | - | TRBD2 | TGTGCCAGCAGCGACTCCGGGAGGACTTCAGATACGCAGTATTTT | CASSDSGRTSDTQYF
TRBJ2-3 | TRBV6-4 | - | TRBD2 | TGTGCCAGCAGTGACTCGACCGGGGGGGGTGATACGCAGTATTTT | CASSDSTGGGDTQYF
TRBJ2-7 | TRBV30 | - | TRBD1 | TGTGCCTGGTGGACAGGCGGAAGGTTCGAGCAGTACTTC | CAWWTGGRFEQYF
TRBJ1-1 | TRBV11-3 | once | - | TGTGCCAGCAGCTCTCAGGGGAACACTGAAGCTTTCTTT | CASSSQGNTEAFF
TRBJ1-2 | TRBV6-6 | few | TRBD1 | TGTGCCAGCAGTCCCGACAGGGGCTATGGCTACACCTTC | CASSPDRGYGYTF
TRBJ1-5 | TRBV6-6 | few | - | TGTGCCAGCAGTTACCCGGACAGTTGGGGCAATCAGCCCCAGCATTTT | CASSYPDSWGNQPQHF
TRBJ1-5 | TRBV2 | - | - | TGTGCCAGCAGTGAACTGGGCAGGGGAAGCAATCAGCCCCAGCATTTT | CASSELGRGSNQPQHF
TRBJ1-1 | TRBV11-3 | few | TRBD1 | TGTGCCAGCAGCCCAGACAGGGACGTCGACGCTTTCTTT | CASSPDRDVDAFF